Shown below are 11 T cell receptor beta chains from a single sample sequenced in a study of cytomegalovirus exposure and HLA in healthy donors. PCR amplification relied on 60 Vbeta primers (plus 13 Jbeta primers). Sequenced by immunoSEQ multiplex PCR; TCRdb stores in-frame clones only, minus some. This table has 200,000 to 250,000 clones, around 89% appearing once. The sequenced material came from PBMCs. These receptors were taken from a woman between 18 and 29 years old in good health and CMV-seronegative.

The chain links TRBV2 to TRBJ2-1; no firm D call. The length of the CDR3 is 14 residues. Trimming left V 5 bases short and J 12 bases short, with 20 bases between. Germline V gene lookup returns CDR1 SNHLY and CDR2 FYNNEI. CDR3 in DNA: TGTGCCAGCAGTAGACTCCTACCTCTAGAACGGCAGTTCTTC. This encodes CASSRLLPLERQFF.

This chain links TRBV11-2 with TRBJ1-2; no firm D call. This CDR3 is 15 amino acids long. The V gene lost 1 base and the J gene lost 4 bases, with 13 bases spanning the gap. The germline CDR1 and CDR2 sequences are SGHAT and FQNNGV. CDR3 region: CASSLGQVPPYGYTF. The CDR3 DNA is TGTGCCAGCAGCTTAGGGCAGGTGCCCCCCTATGGCTACACCTTC.

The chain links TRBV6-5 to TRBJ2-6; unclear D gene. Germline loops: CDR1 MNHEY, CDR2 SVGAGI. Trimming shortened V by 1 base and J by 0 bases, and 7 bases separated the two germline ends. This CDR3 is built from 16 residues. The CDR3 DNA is TGTGCCAGCAGTTACTATTCGAGCTCTGGGGCCAACGTCCTGACTTTC. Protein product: CASSYYSSSGANVLTF.

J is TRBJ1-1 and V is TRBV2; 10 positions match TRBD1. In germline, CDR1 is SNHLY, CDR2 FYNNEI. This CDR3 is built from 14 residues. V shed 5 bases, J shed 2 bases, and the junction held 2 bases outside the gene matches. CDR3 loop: CASSSTGGNTEAFF. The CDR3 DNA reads TGTGCCAGCAGTTCGACAGGGGGCAACACTGAAGCTTTCTTT.

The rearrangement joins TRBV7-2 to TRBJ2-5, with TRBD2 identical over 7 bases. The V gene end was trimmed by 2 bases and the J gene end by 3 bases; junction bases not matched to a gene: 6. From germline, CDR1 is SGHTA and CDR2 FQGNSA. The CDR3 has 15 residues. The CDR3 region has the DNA TGTGCCAGCAGCTTATTTTCTAGCGGAGAAGAGACCCAGTACTTC. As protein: CASSLFSSGEETQYF.

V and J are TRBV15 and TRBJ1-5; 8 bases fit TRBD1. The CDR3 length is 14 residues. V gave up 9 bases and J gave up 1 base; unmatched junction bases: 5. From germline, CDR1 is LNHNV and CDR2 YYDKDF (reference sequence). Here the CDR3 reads CATGTGGSNQPQHF. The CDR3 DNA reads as TGTGCCACTGGGACAGGTGGGAGCAATCAGCCCCAGCATTTT.

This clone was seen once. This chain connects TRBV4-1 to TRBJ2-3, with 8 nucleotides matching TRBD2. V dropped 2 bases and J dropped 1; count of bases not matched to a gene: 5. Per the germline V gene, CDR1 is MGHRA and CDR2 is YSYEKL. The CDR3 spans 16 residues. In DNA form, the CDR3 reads TGCGCCAGCAGCCAACGGAGCGGGGGAGGCACAGATACGCAGTATTTT. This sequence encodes CASSQRSGGGTDTQYF.

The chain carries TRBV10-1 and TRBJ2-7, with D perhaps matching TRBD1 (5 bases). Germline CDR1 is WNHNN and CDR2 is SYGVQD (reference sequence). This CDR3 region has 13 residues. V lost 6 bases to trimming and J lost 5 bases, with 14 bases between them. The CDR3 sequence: CASSKKQGNEQYF. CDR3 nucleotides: TGCGCCAGCAGCAAGAAGCAGGGTAACGAGCAGTACTTC.

The CDR3 nucleotides are TGTGCCAGCAGTACAGAGCAGGGAGGCTACACCTTC. Its protein is CASSTEQGGYTF. The chain is built from TRBV5-4 and TRBJ1-2, with TRBD1 as a possible D gene (5 bases). Trimming shortened V by 5 bases and J by 8 bases, and 13 bases separated the two germline ends. Germline values: CDR1 SGHNT, CDR2 YYREEE (reference sequence). The CDR3 has 12 residues.

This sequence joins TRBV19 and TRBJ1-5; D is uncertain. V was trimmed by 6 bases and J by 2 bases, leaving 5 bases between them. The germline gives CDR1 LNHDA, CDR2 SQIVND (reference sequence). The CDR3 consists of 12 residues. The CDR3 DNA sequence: TGTGCCAGTAGCGGGGGCAATCAGCCCCAGCATTTT. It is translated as CASSGGNQPQHF.

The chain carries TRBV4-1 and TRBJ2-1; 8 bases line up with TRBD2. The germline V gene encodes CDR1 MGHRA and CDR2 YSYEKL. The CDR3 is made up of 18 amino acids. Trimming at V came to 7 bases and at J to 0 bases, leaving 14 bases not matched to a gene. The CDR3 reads CASTARSSGASSYNEQFF. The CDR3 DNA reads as TGCGCCAGCACCGCACGGAGTAGCGGGGCAAGCTCCTACAATGAGCAGTTCTTC.